The TCR beta chain described here comes from a study of blood T cell repertoires in COVID-19. For the study at large: Sources were T cells, B-cell-depleted T cells, or PBMCs; the material itself was cDNA or gDNA.

Germline V gene lookup returns CDR1 SGHKS and CDR2 YYEKEE (reference sequence). The germline V and J ends were trimmed by 4 bases and 2 bases, with 12 bases remaining between them. This CDR3 is 14 amino acids long. All recovered Cohort 3 donors got two negative PCRs, got clearance, or saw symptom resolution. Measured with immunoSEQ multiplex PCR; TCRdb has only the in-frame clones, and not every one. Counted here are 350,000 to 400,000 clones, 70% to 90% occurring once; the ten biggest clones make up 0.9% to 1.5%. The J gene is TRBJ1-2, the V gene TRBV5-5; TRBD1 might be the D (6 bases). The material sequenced was PBMCs or T cells enriched from blood (not recorded which). This sequence was found in a woman under 30 who had recovered from COVID-19. The CDR3 spells CASSLGQKNYGYTF. Written as DNA, the CDR3 is TGTGCCAGCAGCCTTGGACAGAAAAACTATGGCTACACCTTC. Based on the CDR3 plus reference TRBV5-5 and TRBJ1-2, the full variable domain is DAGVTQSPTHLIKTRGQQVTLRCSPISGHKSVSWYQQVLGQGPQFIFQYYEKEERGRGNFPDRFSARQFPNYSSELNVNALLLGDSALYLCASSLGQKNYGYTFGSGTRLTVV.